The T cell receptor (beta chain) under discussion was sequenced for a study of identical twins. Regarding the study as a whole: Beta out-of-frame sequences displayed a weaker excess of sharing between twins. Within twin pairs, the out-of-frame alpha sequences they shared showed excess low generation probability.

A word on this clonotype: Its antigen is currently unknown.

CDR3 length equals 16 residues. Germline-derived CDR1 and CDR2 are MNHEY and SVGEGT. With 4 bases clipped from V and 0 bases from J, the junction kept 6 bases outside the gene matches. A universal primer site arose from template switching, and cDNA bore unique molecular identifiers. Each CDR3 protein gets one entry after TCRdb re-called the 5' RACE reads with MiXCR. This table holds about 720,000 distinct CDR3 sequences, 8.5% to 9% found once. The data were also submitted as part of a second study, on yellow fever vaccine responses in identical twins.

The specimen sequenced was PBMCs. V is TRBV6-2 or TRBV6-3 and J is TRBJ2-7; the match to TRBD1 covers 10 bases. This TCR derives from a woman aged 18 to 35 in good health. The CDR3 DNA reads TGTGCCAGCAGTTTGGGACAGGGGACTTCCTCCTACGAGCAGTACTTC. Its translation is CASSLGQGTSSYEQYF.